This T cell receptor beta chain emerged from a study of Ad26.COV2.S vaccination and SARS-CoV-2 variants. Generated by immunoSEQ multiplex PCR, the TCRdb table keeps only in-frame clones and is missing some. The sample has about 350,000 clones, 92% seen once. The count of this clone is one. Antigen: not known. The CDR3 loop spans 13 amino acids. The ends were cut back, 1 base at V and 6 bases at J, with 8 bases in the middle. CDR1 and CDR2 (germline): LGHNA, YSLEER. Study-level results: Vaccine recipients posted higher spike-specific TCR breadth than their placebo counterparts. Breadth measured for non-spike TCRs was similar across vaccine and placebo recipients.

This chain connects TRBV4-3 to TRBJ2-3; D tentatively reads TRBD1 or TRBD2 (5 bases each). The sequencing here drew on peripheral blood, taken after recovery from COVID-19. The TCR sequence derives from a human donor who had recovered from COVID-19. CDR3 protein: CASSQGWGDTQYF. CDR3 DNA: TGCGCCAGCAGCCAAGGTTGGGGGGATACGCAGTATTTT.